The TCR beta chain under discussion was sequenced for a study of T cell clonality in common variable immunodeficiency. As concerns this clone: Its matching antigen is unknown. The read finishes 3 residues shy of the CDR3 end, and the germline J gene is used to complete it.

J gave up 9 bases and V 1 base, and 9 bases lay outside the gene matches. Germline V CDR1 and CDR2: SGHTA, FQGTGA. This CDR3 spans 15 amino acids. Study-wide findings and caveats: Reportedly, TCR beta sequences from common variable immunodeficiency showed fewer deletions and N-nucleotide insertions. Shared TCRbeta clones were fewer between CVID subjects than controls.

TCRdb's copy holds only in-frame clones and misses some; the assay was immunoSEQ multiplex PCR. The table lists around 24,000 clones, with no singletons. Patients had low serum IgG, IgA and/or IgM and specific antibody deficiency. The chain combines TRBV7-3 with TRBJ2-1, with 7 bases aligning to TRBD2. Sequences were obtained from peripheral blood mononuclear cells. The clonotype comes from a human donor with common variable immunodeficiency. CDR3: CASSLMAGESFEQFF. Incomplete CDR3 DNA: TGTGCCAGCAGCTTAATGGCGGGAGAGTCGTTTGAG. The entire variable domain, with the rest obtained from reference TRBV7-3 and TRBJ2-1, is as follows: GAGVSQTPSNKVTEKGKYVELRCDPISGHTALYWYRQSLGQGPEFLIYFQGTGAADDSGLPNDRFFAVRPEGSVSTLKIQRTERGDSAVYLCASSLMAGESFEQFFGPGTRLTVL.